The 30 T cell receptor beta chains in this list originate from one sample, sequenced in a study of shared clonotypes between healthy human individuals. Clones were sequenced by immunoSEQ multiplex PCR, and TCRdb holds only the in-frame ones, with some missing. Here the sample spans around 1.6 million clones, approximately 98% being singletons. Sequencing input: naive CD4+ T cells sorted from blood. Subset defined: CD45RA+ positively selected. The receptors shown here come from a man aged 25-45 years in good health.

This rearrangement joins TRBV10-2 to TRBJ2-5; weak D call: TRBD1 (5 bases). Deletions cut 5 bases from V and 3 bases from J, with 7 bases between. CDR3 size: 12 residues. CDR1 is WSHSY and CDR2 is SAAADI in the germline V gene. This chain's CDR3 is CASSQQEETQYF. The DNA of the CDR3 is TGCGCCAGCAGTCAACAGGAAGAGACCCAGTACTTC.

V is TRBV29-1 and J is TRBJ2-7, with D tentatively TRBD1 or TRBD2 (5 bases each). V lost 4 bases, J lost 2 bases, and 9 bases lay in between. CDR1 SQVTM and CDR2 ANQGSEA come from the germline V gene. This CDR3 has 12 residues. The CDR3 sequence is CSVGWDPYEQYF. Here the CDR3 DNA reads TGCAGCGTTGGATGGGACCCCTACGAGCAGTACTTC.

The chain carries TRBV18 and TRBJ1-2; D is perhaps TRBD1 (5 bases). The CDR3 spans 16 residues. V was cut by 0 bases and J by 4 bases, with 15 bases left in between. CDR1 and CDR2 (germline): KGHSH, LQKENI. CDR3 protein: CASSPPSGRDIYGYTF. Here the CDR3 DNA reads TGTGCCAGCTCACCACCGTCGGGGCGCGATATCTATGGCTACACCTTC.

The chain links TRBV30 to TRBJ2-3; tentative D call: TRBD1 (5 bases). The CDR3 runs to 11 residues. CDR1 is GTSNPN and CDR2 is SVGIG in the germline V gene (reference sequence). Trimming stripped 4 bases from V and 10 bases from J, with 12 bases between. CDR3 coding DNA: TGTGCCTGGATGAGCAGGGTCTCGCAGTATTTT. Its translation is CAWMSRVSQYF.

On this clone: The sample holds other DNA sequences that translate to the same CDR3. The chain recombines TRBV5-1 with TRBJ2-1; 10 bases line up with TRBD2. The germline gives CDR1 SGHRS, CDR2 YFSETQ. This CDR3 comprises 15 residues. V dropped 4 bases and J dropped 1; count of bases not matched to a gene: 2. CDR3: CASSPSGSSYNEQFF. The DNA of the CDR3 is TGCGCCAGCAGCCCTAGCGGGAGTTCCTACAATGAGCAGTTCTTC.

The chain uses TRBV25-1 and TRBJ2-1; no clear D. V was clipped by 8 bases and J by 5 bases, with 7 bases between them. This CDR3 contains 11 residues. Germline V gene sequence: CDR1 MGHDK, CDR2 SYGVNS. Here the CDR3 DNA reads TGTGCCAGCGACGAGCACAATGAGCAGTTCTTC. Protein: CASDEHNEQFF. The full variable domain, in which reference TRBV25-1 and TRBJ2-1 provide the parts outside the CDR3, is EADIYQTPRYLVIGTGKKITLECSQTMGHDKMYWYQQDPGMELHLIHYSYGVNSTEKGDLSSESTVSRIRTEHFPLTLESARPSHTSQYLCASDEHNEQFFGPGTRLTVL.

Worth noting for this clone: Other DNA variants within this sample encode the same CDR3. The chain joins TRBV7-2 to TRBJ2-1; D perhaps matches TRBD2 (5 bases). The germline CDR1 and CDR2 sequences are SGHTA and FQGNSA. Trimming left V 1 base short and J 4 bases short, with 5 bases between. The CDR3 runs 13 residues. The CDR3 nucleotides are TGTGCCAGCAGCTTAGGACTATACAATGAGCAGTTCTTC. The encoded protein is CASSLGLYNEQFF. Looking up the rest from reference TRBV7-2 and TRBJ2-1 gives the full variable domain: GAGVSQSPSNKVTEKGKDVELRCDPISGHTALYWYRQSLGQGLEFLIYFQGNSAPDKSGLPSDRFSAERTGGSVSTLTIQRTQQEDSAVYLCASSLGLYNEQFFGPGTRLTVL.

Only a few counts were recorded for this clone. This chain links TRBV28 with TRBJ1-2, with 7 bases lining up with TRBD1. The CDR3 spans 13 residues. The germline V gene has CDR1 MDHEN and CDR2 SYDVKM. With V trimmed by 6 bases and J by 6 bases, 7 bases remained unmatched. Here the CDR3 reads CASRGQTVNGYTF. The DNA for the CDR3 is TGTGCCAGCAGGGGACAGACAGTTAATGGCTACACCTTC.

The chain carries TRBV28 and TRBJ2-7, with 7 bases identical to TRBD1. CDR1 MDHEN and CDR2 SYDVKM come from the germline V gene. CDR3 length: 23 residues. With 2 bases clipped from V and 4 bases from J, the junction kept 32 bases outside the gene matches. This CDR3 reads CASSLGYVDSKQGLTLGRYEQYF. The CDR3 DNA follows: TGTGCCAGCAGTTTAGGTTACGTAGATTCGAAACAGGGGTTAACCCTAGGTCGTTACGAGCAGTACTTC.

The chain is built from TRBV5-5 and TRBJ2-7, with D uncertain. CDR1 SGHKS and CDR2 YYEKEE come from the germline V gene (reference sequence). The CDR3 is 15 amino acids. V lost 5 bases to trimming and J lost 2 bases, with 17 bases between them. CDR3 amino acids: CASSNSFPPTYEQYF. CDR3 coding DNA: TGTGCCAGCAGTAATTCCTTCCCACCAACCTACGAGCAGTACTTC.

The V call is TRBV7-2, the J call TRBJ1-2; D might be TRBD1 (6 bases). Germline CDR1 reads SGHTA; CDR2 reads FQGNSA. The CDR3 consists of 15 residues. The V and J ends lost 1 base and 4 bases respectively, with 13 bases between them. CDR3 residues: CASSLVSGEGYGYTF. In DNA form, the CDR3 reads TGTGCCAGCAGCTTAGTTTCAGGGGAGGGCTATGGCTACACCTTC.

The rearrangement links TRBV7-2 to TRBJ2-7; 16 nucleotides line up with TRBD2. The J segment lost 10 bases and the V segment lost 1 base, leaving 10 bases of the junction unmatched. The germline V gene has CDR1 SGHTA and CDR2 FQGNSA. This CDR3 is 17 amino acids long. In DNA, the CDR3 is TGTGCCAGCAGCTTAGGGGGGACTAGCGGGAGGGCCTTTTTCCAGTACTTC. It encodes CASSLGGTSGRAFFQYF. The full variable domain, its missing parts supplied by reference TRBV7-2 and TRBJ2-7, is GAGVSQSPSNKVTEKGKDVELRCDPISGHTALYWYRQSLGQGLEFLIYFQGNSAPDKSGLPSDRFSAERTGGSVSTLTIQRTQQEDSAVYLCASSLGGTSGRAFFQYFGPGTRLTVT.

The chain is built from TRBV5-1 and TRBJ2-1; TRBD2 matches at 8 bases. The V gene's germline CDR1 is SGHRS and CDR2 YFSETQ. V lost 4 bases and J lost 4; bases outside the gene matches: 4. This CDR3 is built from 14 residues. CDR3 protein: CASSKLADYNEQFF. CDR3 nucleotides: TGCGCCAGCAGCAAACTAGCGGATTACAATGAGCAGTTCTTC.

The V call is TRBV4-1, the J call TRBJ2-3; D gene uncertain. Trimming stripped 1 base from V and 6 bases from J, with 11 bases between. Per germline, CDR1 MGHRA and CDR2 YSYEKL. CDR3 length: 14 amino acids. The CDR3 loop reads CASSQVPGIDTQYF. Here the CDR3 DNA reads TGCGCCAGCAGCCAAGTGCCTGGGATCGATACGCAGTATTTT.

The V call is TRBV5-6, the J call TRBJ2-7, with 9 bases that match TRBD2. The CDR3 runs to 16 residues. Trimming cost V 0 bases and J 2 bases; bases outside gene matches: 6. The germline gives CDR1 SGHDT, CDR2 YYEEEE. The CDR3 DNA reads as TGTGCCAGCAGCTTGGCCGGCGGGAGGGCCCCCTACGAGCAGTACTTC. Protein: CASSLAGGRAPYEQYF.

This chain's CDR3 is CASRRLQGFYGYTF. In nucleotides, the CDR3 is TGTGCCAGTAGAAGGCTGCAGGGATTCTATGGCTACACCTTC. V is TRBV19 and J is TRBJ1-2, with D tentatively TRBD1 (5 bases). V gave up 6 bases and J gave up 4 bases, with 15 bases separating them. This CDR3 spans 14 amino acids. CDR1 is LNHDA and CDR2 is SQIVND in the germline V gene (reference sequence).

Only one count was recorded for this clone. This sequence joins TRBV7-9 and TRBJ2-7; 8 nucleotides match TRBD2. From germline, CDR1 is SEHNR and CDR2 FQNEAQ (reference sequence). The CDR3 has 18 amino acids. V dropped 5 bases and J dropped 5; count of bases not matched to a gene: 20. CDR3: CASSDLYFRTREGDEQYF. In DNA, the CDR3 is TGTGCCAGCAGCGATTTGTACTTTCGCACTCGGGAGGGAGACGAGCAGTACTTC.

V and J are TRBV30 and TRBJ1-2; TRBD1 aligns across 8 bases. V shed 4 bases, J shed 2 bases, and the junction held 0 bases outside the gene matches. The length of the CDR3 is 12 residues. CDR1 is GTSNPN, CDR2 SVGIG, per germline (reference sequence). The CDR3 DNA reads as TGTGCCTGGAACAGGGGGAACTATGGCTACACCTTC. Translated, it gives CAWNRGNYGYTF.

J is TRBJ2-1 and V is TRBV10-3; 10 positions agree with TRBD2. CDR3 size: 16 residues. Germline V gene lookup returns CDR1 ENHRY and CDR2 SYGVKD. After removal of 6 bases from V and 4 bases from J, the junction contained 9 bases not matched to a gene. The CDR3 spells CAISSRETSGYNEQFF. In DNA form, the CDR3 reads TGTGCCATCAGCTCAAGGGAGACTAGCGGGTACAATGAGCAGTTCTTC.

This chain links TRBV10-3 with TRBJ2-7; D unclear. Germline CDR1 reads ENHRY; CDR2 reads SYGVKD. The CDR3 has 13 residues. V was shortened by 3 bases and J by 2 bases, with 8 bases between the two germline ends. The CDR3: CAISDRATYEQYF. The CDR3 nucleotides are TGTGCCATCAGTGATAGGGCCACCTACGAGCAGTACTTC.

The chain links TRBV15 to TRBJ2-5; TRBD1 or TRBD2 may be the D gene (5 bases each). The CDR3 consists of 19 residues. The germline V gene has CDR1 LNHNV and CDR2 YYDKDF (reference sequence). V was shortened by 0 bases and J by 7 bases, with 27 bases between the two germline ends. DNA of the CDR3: TGTGCCACCAGCAGAGATAGGGAGTCCGGGACGTCCGTTTTGGGGACCCAGTACTTC. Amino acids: CATSRDRESGTSVLGTQYF.

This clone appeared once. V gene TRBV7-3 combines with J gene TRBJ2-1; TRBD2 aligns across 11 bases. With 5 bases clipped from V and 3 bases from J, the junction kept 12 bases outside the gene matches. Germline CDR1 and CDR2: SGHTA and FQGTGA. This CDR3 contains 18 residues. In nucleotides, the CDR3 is TGTGCCAGCAGCACAACCGGGACTAGCGGCCTACTCTACAATGAGCAGTTCTTC. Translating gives CASSTTGTSGLLYNEQFF. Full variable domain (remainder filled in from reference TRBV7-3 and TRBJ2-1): GAGVSQTPSNKVTEKGKYVELRCDPISGHTALYWYRQSLGQGPEFLIYFQGTGAADDSGLPNDRFFAVRPEGSVSTLKIQRTERGDSAVYLCASSTTGTSGLLYNEQFFGPGTRLTVL.

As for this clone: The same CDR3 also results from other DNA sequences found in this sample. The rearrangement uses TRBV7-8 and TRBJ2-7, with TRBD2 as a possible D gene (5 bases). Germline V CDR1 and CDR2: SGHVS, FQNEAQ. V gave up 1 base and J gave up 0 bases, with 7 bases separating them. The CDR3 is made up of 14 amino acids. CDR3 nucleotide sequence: TGTGCCAGCAGCTTAGAAGGGAGCTCCTACGAGCAGTACTTC. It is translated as CASSLEGSSYEQYF.

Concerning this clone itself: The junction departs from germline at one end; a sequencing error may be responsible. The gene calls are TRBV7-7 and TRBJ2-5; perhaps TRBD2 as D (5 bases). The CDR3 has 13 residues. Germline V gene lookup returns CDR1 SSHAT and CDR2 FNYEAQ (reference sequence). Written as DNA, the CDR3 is TGTGCTAGCAGCTTGAAGCCCTCCGCGGGCCAGTACTTC. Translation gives CASSLKPSAGQYF.

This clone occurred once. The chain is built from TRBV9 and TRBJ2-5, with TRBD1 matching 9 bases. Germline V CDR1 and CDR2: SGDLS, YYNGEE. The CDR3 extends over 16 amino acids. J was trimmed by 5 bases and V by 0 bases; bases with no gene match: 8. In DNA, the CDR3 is TGTGCCAGCAGCGTAGAGAAGGGACAGGGTTGGGAGACCCAGTACTTC. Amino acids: CASSVEKGQGWETQYF.

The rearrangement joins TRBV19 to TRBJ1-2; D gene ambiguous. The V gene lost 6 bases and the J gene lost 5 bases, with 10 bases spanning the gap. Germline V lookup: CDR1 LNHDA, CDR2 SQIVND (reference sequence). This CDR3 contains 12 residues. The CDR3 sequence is CASSPQRYGYTF. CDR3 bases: TGTGCCAGTAGCCCGCAGAGGTATGGCTACACCTTC. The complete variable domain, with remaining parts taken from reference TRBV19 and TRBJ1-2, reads DGGITQSPKYLFRKEGQNVTLSCEQNLNHDAMYWYRQDPGQGLRLIYYSQIVNDFQKGDIAEGYSVSREKKESFPLTVTSAQKNPTAFYLCASSPQRYGYTFGSGTRLTVV.

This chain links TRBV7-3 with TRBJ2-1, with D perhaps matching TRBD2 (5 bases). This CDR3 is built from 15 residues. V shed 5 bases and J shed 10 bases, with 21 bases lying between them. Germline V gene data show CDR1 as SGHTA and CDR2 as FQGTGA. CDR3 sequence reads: CASSPEGDLYQEQFF. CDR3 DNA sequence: TGTGCCAGCAGCCCCGAGGGTGATCTATATCAAGAGCAGTTCTTC.

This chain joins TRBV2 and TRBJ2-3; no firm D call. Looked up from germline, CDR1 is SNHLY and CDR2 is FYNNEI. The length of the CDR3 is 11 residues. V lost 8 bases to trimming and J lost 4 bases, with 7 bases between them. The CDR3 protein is CASVGSDTQYF. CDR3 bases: TGTGCCAGCGTGGGTTCAGATACGCAGTATTTT.

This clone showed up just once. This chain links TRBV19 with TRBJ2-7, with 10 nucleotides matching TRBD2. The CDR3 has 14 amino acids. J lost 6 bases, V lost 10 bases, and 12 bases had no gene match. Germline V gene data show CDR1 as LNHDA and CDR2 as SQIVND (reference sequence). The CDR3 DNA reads TGTGCCACATCTAGCGGGAGCGCTTTTTCCGAGCAGTACTTC. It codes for CATSSGSAFSEQYF.

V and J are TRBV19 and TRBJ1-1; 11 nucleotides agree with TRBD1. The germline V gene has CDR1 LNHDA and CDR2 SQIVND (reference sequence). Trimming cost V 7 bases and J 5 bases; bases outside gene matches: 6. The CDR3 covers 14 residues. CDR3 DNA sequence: TGTGCCAGTACCCCGGACAGGGGGCTTACTGAAGCTTTCTTT. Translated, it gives CASTPDRGLTEAFF.